This entry is about one T cell receptor beta chain. Its antigen target is currently unknown. The record has no base qualities; no much larger clone is one base away. Each patient had bone marrow sampled at the time of active disease. Ficoll-Hypaque density gradient centrifugation was used to isolate the bone marrow mononuclear cells. To remove myeloma plasma cells, the cells were labeled with CD138 magnetic microbeads on a MACS separator, and CD138-negative cells were then collected by negative selection. Purity of the isolated cells was checked by flow cytometry on an Attune NxT using CD138 antibodies. Total RNA was extracted using TRIzol reagent and was quantified on a NanoDrop spectrophotometer. For each patient, the CD138-negative bone marrow sample underwent paired RNA-seq and IR-seq. The sample comes from a study of read filtering for tumor transcriptome and immune sequencing (dated by TCRdb to 2020 to 2021). With respect to the entire study: The cohort was composed of about 18 male and 14 female patients, with a mean age of approximately 70 years and an age range of roughly 45 to 80. Under revised international staging, roughly eight patients fell into R-ISS I, about 17 into R-ISS II and over 5 into R-ISS III. Per sample, about 4.05 to 10.27 million TCR-region mapped reads were obtained with IR-seq, compared with only about 80 to 1273 with RNA-seq. After DNase treatment, whole-transcriptome libraries were prepared using the TruSeq RNA Access Library Prep Kit. A main aim was a read-filtering strategy for immune repertoire data, specifically whether clonotypes supported by a single read should be removed. The study compared TCR repertoires from targeted immune repertoire sequencing and bulk whole-transcriptome sequencing run on the same bone marrow samples.

The CDR3 has 14 amino acids, counting the end cysteine and phenylalanine. The DNA shown is the 42-base CDR3, in frame from base 1. After removal of 4 bases from V and 5 bases from J, the junction retains 1 base not matched to a gene. CDR1 and CDR2 (SGHTA, FQGNSA) derive from the germline V gene. Results and caveats for the whole study, not just this receptor: Single-read clonotypes made up roughly 81% of clonotypes but about 3.2% of total reads in IR-seq, and just under 75% of clonotypes and roughly 45% of reads in RNA-seq. Compared with RNA-seq, IR-seq captured clonotypes at much greater depth and more reliably, and a smaller IR-seq throughput was enough to identify most of the shared clonotypes. The sorted CD138-negative fraction was a mixed bone marrow immune population, not purified T cells. Removing single-read clonotypes increased the correlation between IR-seq and RNA-seq shared clonotype proportions.

The Immunoverse kit was used to build TCR libraries from roughly 440 ng RNA, with molecular barcoded adaptors covering alpha/delta and beta/gamma chains. The same RNA used for transcriptome sequencing was used for TCR library preparation. Sequencing of the TCR libraries was done on an Illumina HiSeq 4000 with 2 x 150 cycles. Concerning the study's data processing: Using MiXCR, which included quality filtering and error correction, TCR reads were aligned to human V, D, J and C references and then assembled into CDR3 clonotypes. Clonotype counts and gene usage diversity were analyzed with the tcR package in R. Raw mapping reads were checked after the RNA-seq reads had been mapped by STAR aligner version 2.5.3a onto the human GRCh37 genome. IR-seq fastq files were randomly downsampled with Seqtk 1.3 to test the effect of sequencing depth on detected clonotypes. Starting from the raw public reads, TCRdb applied fastp trimming at Q25, assembled clones with MiXCR and retained in-frame beta chains. Identical CDR3 proteins give one entry, which carries the most common genes and DNA. Here the V and J calls rest on TCRdb's processing, not on the authors' analysis. The sample yields 20,000 to 25,000 distinct CDR3 sequences; roughly 15% were counted once. More than 50% of the sample rests with the top ten.

Sequenced material: a population of CD138-negative cells sorted from bone marrow. Interpreted using the paper, the cell subset or site label stands for: bone marrow mononuclear cells depleted of CD138+ plasma/myeloma cells by negative magnetic selection. The sequence derives from a donor at least 40 years old with multiple myeloma. The sequence is built from TRBV7-2 and TRBJ2-7; 14 central nucleotides agree with TRBD2. At the DNA level, the sequence is TGTGCCAGCAGCTGGGGACTAGCGGGGGACGAGCAGTACTTC. This translates into CASSWGLAGDEQYF.